Listed below are T cell receptor beta chains from one sample, sequenced in a study of sequential checkpoint blockade in melanoma. Sequencing used immunoSEQ multiplex PCR; TCRdb keeps in-frame clones, though not all of them. The top ten clones hold about 19% of a sample with 23,000 or so clones, less than 75% of them seen once. Sequenced here: CD8+ T cells sorted from blood (inferred from file names), sampled from a patient given nivolumab and ipilimumab in sequence. These TCRs come from a human donor with melanoma. The CDR3 runs from the conserved cysteine through the conserved F or W. The D gene is left open where the match is weak. Size is stated for part of the rows, as once, few or many counts, or as a class when the clone is expanded.

size,D,V,J,CDR3,DNA
-,TRBD2,TRBV11-1,TRBJ2-1,CASETGTSGGAYEQFF,TGTGCCAGTGAAACCGGGACTAGCGGGGGGGCGTATGAGCAGTTCTTC
few,TRBD1,TRBV19,TRBJ1-2,CASSMGQGARYGYTF,TGTGCCAGTAGTATGGGACAGGGGGCGCGATATGGCTACACCTTC
-,-,TRBV6-5,TRBJ2-3,CASSAGYTQYF,TGTGCCAGCAGTGCCGGTTATACGCAGTATTTT
-,-,TRBV7-9,TRBJ2-5,CASSQLRGAVAQETQYF,TGTGCCAGCAGCCAACTCCGGGGGGCCGTCGCCCAAGAGACCCAGTACTTC
-,-,TRBV5-1,TRBJ2-1,CASSLTGYLGDEQFF,TGCGCCAGCAGCTTGACCGGGTATCTCGGCGATGAGCAGTTCTTC
-,-,TRBV6-1,TRBJ2-3,CAGEGDVPDTQYF,TGTGCCGGCGAAGGGGATGTACCAGATACGCAGTATTTT
-,-,TRBV9,TRBJ2-3,CAYTTSSTDTQYF,TGTGCCTATACAACGTCTAGCACAGATACGCAGTATTTT
-,-,TRBV4-3,TRBJ2-2,CASSHGLLGELFF,TGCGCCAGCAGCCACGGACTGCTCGGGGAGCTGTTTTTT
-,-,TRBV5-6,TRBJ1-1,CASSLMGGDTEAFF,TGTGCCAGCAGCTTGATGGGGGGGGACACTGAAGCTTTCTTT
-,-,TRBV15,TRBJ1-3,CATSRAVVVREVTGNTIYF,TGTGCCACCAGCAGAGCGGTGGTAGTGAGGGAAGTAACTGGAAACACCATATATTTT
-,-,TRBV6-6,TRBJ1-1,CASIQSREAFF,TGTGCCAGCATCCAATCCAGGGAAGCTTTCTTT
-,-,TRBV19,TRBJ2-3,CASSVPGADTQYF,TGTGCCAGTAGCGTACCAGGCGCGGATACGCAGTATTTT
-,TRBD2,TRBV28,TRBJ2-5,CASSSPGGAGETQYF,TGTGCCAGCAGTTCTCCCGGGGGGGCAGGAGAGACCCAGTACTTC
few,-,TRBV5-6,TRBJ1-5,CASSLGQNQPQHF,TGTGCCAGCAGCCTTGGACAGAATCAGCCCCAGCATTTT
-,TRBD2,TRBV7-9,TRBJ2-5,CASSLLAGGGETQYF,TGTGCCAGCAGCCTCCTAGCGGGGGGCGGGGAGACCCAGTACTTC
-,TRBD1,TRBV7-9,TRBJ1-2,CASSPRYRGMTDGYTF,TGTGCCAGCAGCCCCAGGTACAGGGGTATGACGGATGGCTACACCTTC
-,-,TRBV7-9,TRBJ2-3,CASSWGSSHTDTQYF,TGTGCCAGCAGCTGGGGCAGTAGCCACACAGATACGCAGTATTTT
-,TRBD2,TRBV4-3,TRBJ2-1,CASSQDGAGGLVQFF,TGCGCCAGCAGCCAAGATGGGGCGGGGGGGCTCGTGCAGTTCTTC
once,TRBD2,TRBV7-9,TRBJ2-5,CASSLVGLAGVETQYF,TGTGCCAGCAGCTTAGTCGGGCTAGCGGGGGTAGAGACCCAGTACTTC
-,TRBD2,TRBV5-1,TRBJ2-4,CASSKTSGGAKNIQYF,TGCGCCAGCAGCAAGACTAGCGGGGGGGCCAAAAACATTCAGTACTTC
-,TRBD1,TRBV19,TRBJ1-5,CASNTQDRGNQPQHF,TGTGCCAGTAACACTCAGGACAGGGGCAATCAGCCCCAGCATTTT
once,-,TRBV7-3,TRBJ2-3,CASSLPGHRAPDTQYF,TGTGCCAGCAGCTTACCGGGCCACAGGGCCCCAGATACGCAGTATTTT
few,TRBD2,TRBV6-5,TRBJ2-5,CASSYSPSGGVETQYF,TGTGCCAGCAGTTACTCGCCTAGCGGGGGGGTAGAGACCCAGTACTTC
few,-,TRBV4-3,TRBJ1-6,CASSQDGVGNSPLPF,TGCGCCAGCAGCCAAGACGGCGTCGGGAATTCCCCCCTCCCCTTT
-,TRBD1,TRBV7-9,TRBJ2-1,CASGKGALNEQFF,TGTGCCAGCGGGAAGGGGGCGTTGAATGAGCAGTTCTTC
-,-,TRBV5-6,TRBJ1-2,CASSFGDTYNYGYTF,TGTGCCAGCAGCTTTGGCGACACCTACAACTATGGCTACACCTTC
-,-,TRBV18,TRBJ1-1,CASSPPSGRIEAFF,TGTGCCAGCTCACCACCGTCCGGGAGGATTGAAGCTTTCTTT
-,-,TRBV7-9,TRBJ2-1,CASSKPGSGNEQFF,TGTGCCAGCAGTAAACCGGGATCAGGAAATGAGCAGTTCTTC
-,-,TRBV27,TRBJ2-1,CASSFGWAGGDNNEQFF,TGTGCCAGCAGTTTTGGTTGGGCAGGTGGGGACAACAATGAGCAGTTCTTC
-,-,TRBV19,TRBJ1-1,CASSISGEGNTEAFF,TGTGCCAGTAGTATTTCAGGGGAGGGGAACACTGAAGCTTTCTTT
-,TRBD1,TRBV7-8,TRBJ1-3,CASSLWSRVQGPGNTIYF,TGTGCCAGCAGCCTTTGGAGTCGGGTACAGGGGCCTGGAAACACCATATATTTT
-,-,TRBV9,TRBJ2-3,CASSNGGTQYF,TGTGCCAGCAGCAATGGGGGGACGCAGTATTTT
-,TRBD1,TRBV9,TRBJ2-2,CASSKPGQGAGELFF,TGTGCCAGCAGCAAACCGGGACAGGGGGCCGGGGAGCTGTTTTTT
-,TRBD1,TRBV28,TRBJ1-1,CASRQGTNTEAFF,TGTGCCAGTAGACAGGGAACGAACACTGAAGCTTTCTTT
-,TRBD1,TRBV7-3,TRBJ1-1,CASSLMVQGAGDTEAFF,TGTGCCAGCAGCTTAATGGTACAGGGGGCCGGGGACACTGAAGCTTTCTTT
-,-,TRBV4-3,TRBJ2-7,CASSQDRAYEQYF,TGCGCCAGCAGCCAAGACAGGGCCTACGAGCAGTACTTC
-,-,TRBV7-6,TRBJ2-3,CASSLAPVLSTPTDTQYF,TGTGCCAGCAGCTTAGCTCCGGTTCTGTCGACACCCACAGATACGCAGTATTTT
once,TRBD1,TRBV7-9,TRBJ2-7,CASRSGTDLYEQYF,TGTGCCAGCAGGTCCGGGACAGATCTCTACGAGCAGTACTTC
-,-,TRBV9,TRBJ2-3,CASSISGTSTDTQYF,TGTGCCAGCAGCATTAGCGGTACTAGCACAGATACGCAGTATTTT